This T cell receptor (beta chain) was found in a study of Ad26.COV2.S vaccination and SARS-CoV-2 variants. The length of the CDR3 is 17 residues. V lost 1 base, J lost 4 bases, and 17 bases lay in between. Germline V gene data show CDR1 as MNHNS and CDR2 as SASEGT. Data came from immunoSEQ multiplex PCR; TCRdb stores just in-frame clones and leaves some out. This sample carries 350,000 to 450,000 clones, about nine tenths of them seen once, and the ten largest clones take 3.4%. The treatment here: some 19 received Ad26.COV2.S at low or high dose, single or two shots; 5 received placebo; per-sample allocation not given. Specimens were obtained on day 63 following the first vaccine or placebo injection.

This chain links TRBV6-1 with TRBJ1-3, with a weak D call TRBD1 (6 bases). The sequence derives from a person aged 18 to 65 who received the Ad26.COV2.S COVID-19 vaccine or a placebo. This material consisted of peripheral blood, taken in a trial of Ad26.COV2.S vaccine versus placebo. The CDR3: CASSEEGGGYLGNTIYF. CDR3 nucleotides: TGTGCCAGCAGTGAAGAGGGAGGGGGGTACCTAGGAAACACCATATATTTT.